One and the same sample provided the 15 T cell receptor beta chains below, sequenced in a study of shared clonotypes between healthy human individuals. CD45RO negativity and positive selection for CCR7 defined naive CD8 cells, a population that excluded terminally differentiated effector memory CD45RA+ cells. Some clones are missing from TCRdb's copy, which holds only in-frame ones; the method was immunoSEQ multiplex PCR. The sample holds around 2,000,000 clones, around 93% seen once. The sample comprised naive CD8+ T cells from PBMCs. The receptor set was obtained from a young man in good health. Some clones in this sample may be carry-over from other donors' samples.

The J gene is TRBJ1-1, the V gene TRBV13, with TRBD1 matching 7 bases. From germline, CDR1 is PRHDT and CDR2 FYEKMQ (reference sequence). V shed 3 bases, J shed 3 bases, and the junction held 7 bases outside the gene matches. The CDR3 is 15 amino acids. The CDR3 loop is CASSLGTERYTEAFF. In DNA, the CDR3 is TGTGCCAGCAGCTTGGGGACAGAACGCTACACTGAAGCTTTCTTT.

Of note for this clone: Relative to the germline gene, one junction end is altered; a read error may explain this. The chain is built from TRBV6-1 and TRBJ2-7; TRBD2 matches at 7 bases. Germline CDR1 and CDR2: MNHNS and SASEGT. The CDR3 is made up of 13 amino acids. The CDR3, as DNA: TGTGCCAGCAGTGAACTCGGGGACTACGGGCAGTACTTC. Amino acids: CASSELGDYGQYF.

In this sample, this clone turned up once. The V and J genes are TRBV5-1 and TRBJ1-1; TRBD1 matches at 7 bases. V was clipped by 0 bases and J by 0 bases; unmatched bases: 5. This CDR3 region has 16 residues. Germline CDR1 is SGHRS and CDR2 is YFSETQ. CDR3 loop: CASSLVGTALNTEAFF. CDR3 nucleotide sequence: TGCGCCAGCAGCTTGGTGGGGACAGCATTGAACACTGAAGCTTTCTTT.

The chain employs TRBV6-1 and TRBJ2-5; the D is unclear. Germline CDR1 MNHNS, CDR2 SASEGT. This CDR3 comprises 13 residues. The germline V and J ends were trimmed by 6 bases and 4 bases, with 12 bases remaining between them. The CDR3 nucleotides are TGTGCCAGCAGACTCGACTCGGGAGAGACCCAGTACTTC. Protein sequence: CASRLDSGETQYF.

V and J are TRBV30 and TRBJ2-1; TRBD2 agrees at 8 bases. With V trimmed by 4 bases and J by 3 bases, 8 bases remained unmatched. CDR1 is GTSNPN, CDR2 SVGIG, per germline (reference sequence). The CDR3 has 15 residues. The CDR3 DNA sequence: TGTGCCTGGAACACGGGAGGGCAGCTCTACAATGAGCAGTTCTTC. Its protein product is CAWNTGGQLYNEQFF.

This clone was observed a single time. The rearrangement joins TRBV27 to TRBJ1-5, with 7 bases matching TRBD1. CDR3 length: 14 amino acids. Germline V lookup: CDR1 MNHEY, CDR2 SMNVEV (reference sequence). V shed 8 bases and J 4 bases; nucleotides not matched to a gene: 8. CDR3 sequence: CASGHRGRNQPQHF. As DNA, the CDR3 is TGTGCCAGCGGACACAGGGGACGAAATCAGCCCCAGCATTTT.

This chain joins TRBV13 and TRBJ2-7; weak D call: TRBD1 (5 bases). Germline assignment: CDR1 PRHDT and CDR2 FYEKMQ (reference sequence). The CDR3 extends over 14 amino acids. V was shortened by 0 bases and J by 6 bases, with 12 bases between the two germline ends. In nucleotides, the CDR3 is TGTGCCAGCAGCTTAGGGTCTCAGGGTTTCGAGCAGTACTTC. This encodes CASSLGSQGFEQYF.

The chain links TRBV6-7 to TRBJ2-5, with TRBD1 matching over 9 bases. TRBV6-7 qualifies as an ORF whose function is uncertain. The CDR3 is made up of 15 amino acids. The ends lost 2 bases at V and 1 base at J; junction bases unmatched: 2. DNA of the CDR3: TGTGCCAGCAGTTACCCGGGACAGGGCCAAGAGACCCAGTACTTC. Its protein is CASSYPGQGQETQYF.

A remark on this clone: The sample carries other DNA sequences with the same CDR3. The chain recombines TRBV9 with TRBJ2-7; 11 nucleotides match TRBD2. The length of the CDR3 is 15 residues. V lost 3 bases and J lost 0; bases outside the gene matches: 2. The germline V gene has CDR1 SGDLS and CDR2 YYNGEE. CDR3 sequence (DNA): TGTGCCAGCAGCGCTGGGACTAGCGGCTCCTACGAGCAGTACTTC. Translating gives CASSAGTSGSYEQYF. The full variable domain, completed using reference TRBV9 and TRBJ2-7, is DSGVTQTPKHLITATGQRVTLRCSPRSGDLSVYWYQQSLDQGLQFLIQYYNGEERAKGNILERFSAQQFPDLHSELNLSSLELGDSALYFCASSAGTSGSYEQYFGPGTRLTVT.

V gene TRBV27 combines with J gene TRBJ2-2, with D perhaps TRBD1 or TRBD2 (6 bases each). The CDR3 extends over 14 amino acids. V lost 8 bases and J 7 bases, leaving 17 bases between the germline ends. Germline V gene data show CDR1 as MNHEY and CDR2 as SMNVEV (reference sequence). CDR3 amino acids: CASGVGGSIGELFF. The CDR3 nucleotides read TGTGCCAGCGGCGTAGGGGGGAGCATCGGGGAGCTGTTTTTT.

As to this clone: The same CDR3 also results from other DNA sequences found in this sample. V and J are TRBV15 and TRBJ1-1, with a tentative D call TRBD1 (5 bases). V was cut by 5 bases and J by 1 base, with 11 bases left in between. The germline V gene has CDR1 LNHNV and CDR2 YYDKDF (reference sequence). The CDR3 totals 14 residues. Here the CDR3 reads CATSPGGENTEAFF. The CDR3 bases are TGTGCCACCAGCCCGGGGGGGGAGAACACTGAAGCTTTCTTT.

The V gene is TRBV4-2, the J gene TRBJ2-7; TRBD2 agrees at 9 bases. V trimming: 1 base; J trimming: 5 bases; junction bases outside the gene matches: 6. The CDR3 extends over 15 amino acids. Germline CDR1 and CDR2: LGHNA and YNFKEQ. The chain's CDR3 is CASSQGLAEKDEQYF. In DNA form, the CDR3 reads TGTGCCAGCAGCCAAGGACTAGCGGAAAAAGACGAGCAGTACTTC.

The rearrangement uses TRBV29-1 and TRBJ2-7, with TRBD2 matching 13 bases. The V and J ends lost 3 bases and 6 bases, in that order; junction bases with no gene match: 5. From germline, CDR1 is SQVTM and CDR2 ANQGSEA. CDR3 size: 14 residues. The CDR3 coding sequence is TGCAGCGTTGATATAGGACTAGCGGGAGCCGAGCAGTACTTC. Translation: CSVDIGLAGAEQYF.

The chain has TRBV28 and TRBJ2-3; 11 bases line up with TRBD2. The V segment lost 3 bases and the J segment 6 bases; nucleotides outside the gene matches: 11. The CDR3 has 17 residues. CDR1 is MDHEN, CDR2 SYDVKM, per germline. The DNA of the CDR3 is TGTGCCAGCAGTTTCCGGGGACTAGCGGTGTTATCGGATACGCAGTATTTT. Translation gives CASSFRGLAVLSDTQYF.

This chain links TRBV20-1 with TRBJ2-5, with no clear D. The CDR3 is made up of 11 amino acids. Trimming shortened V by 0 bases and J by 5 bases, and 4 bases separated the two germline ends. CDR1 and CDR2 from the germline V gene are DFQATT and SNEGSKA (reference sequence). The CDR3 reads CSARDDETQYF. CDR3 DNA sequence: TGCAGTGCTAGAGATGATGAGACCCAGTACTTC.